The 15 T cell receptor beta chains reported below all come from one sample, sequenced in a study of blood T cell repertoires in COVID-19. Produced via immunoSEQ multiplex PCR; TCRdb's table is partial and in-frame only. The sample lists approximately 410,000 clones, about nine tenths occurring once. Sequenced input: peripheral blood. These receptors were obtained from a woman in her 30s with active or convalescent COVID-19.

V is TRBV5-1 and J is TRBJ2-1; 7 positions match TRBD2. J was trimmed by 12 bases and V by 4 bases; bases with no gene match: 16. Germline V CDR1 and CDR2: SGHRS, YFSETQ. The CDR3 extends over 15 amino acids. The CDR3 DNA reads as TGCGCCAGCAGCGACTCTAGCGGCTTCCACCCAGGGCAGTTCTTC. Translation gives CASSDSSGFHPGQFF.

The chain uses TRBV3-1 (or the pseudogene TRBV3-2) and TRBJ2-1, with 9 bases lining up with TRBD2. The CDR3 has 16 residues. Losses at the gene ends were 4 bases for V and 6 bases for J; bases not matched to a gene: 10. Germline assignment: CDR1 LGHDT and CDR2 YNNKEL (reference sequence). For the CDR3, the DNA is TGTGCCAGCAGCCGGATAGCGGGAGTCGTCGGCAATGAGCAGTTCTTC. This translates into CASSRIAGVVGNEQFF.

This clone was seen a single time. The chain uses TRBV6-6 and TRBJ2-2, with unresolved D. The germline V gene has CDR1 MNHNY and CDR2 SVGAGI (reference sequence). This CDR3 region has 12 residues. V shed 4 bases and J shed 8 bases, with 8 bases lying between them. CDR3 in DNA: TGTGCCAGCAGTTTCGGTTCTGGGGAGCTGTTTTTT. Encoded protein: CASSFGSGELFF.

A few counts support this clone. The chain's CDR3 is CASSPPGAGINEQYF. CDR3 sequence (DNA): TGCGCCAGCAGTCCGCCTGGGGCAGGAATCAACGAGCAGTACTTC. J is TRBJ2-7 and V is TRBV23-1, with D tentatively TRBD1 (5 bases). TRBV23-1 is known as an ORF, though its function is uncertain. V was clipped by 4 bases and J by 5 bases, with 18 bases between them. The CDR3 consists of 15 residues.

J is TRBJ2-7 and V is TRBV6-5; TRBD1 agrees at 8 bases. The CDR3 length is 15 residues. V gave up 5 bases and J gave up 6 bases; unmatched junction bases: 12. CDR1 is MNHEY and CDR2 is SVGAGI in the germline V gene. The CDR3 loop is CASSPRAGGIGEQYF. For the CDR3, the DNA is TGTGCCAGCAGTCCTCGGGCAGGGGGCATTGGCGAGCAGTACTTC.

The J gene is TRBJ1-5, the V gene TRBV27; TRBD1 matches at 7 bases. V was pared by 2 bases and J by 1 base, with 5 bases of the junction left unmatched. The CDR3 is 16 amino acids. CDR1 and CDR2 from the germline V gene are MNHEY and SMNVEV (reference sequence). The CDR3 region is CASSLEGGLSNQPQHF. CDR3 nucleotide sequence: TGTGCCAGCAGTTTAGAAGGGGGCTTGAGCAATCAGCCCCAGCATTTT.

This CDR3 reads CASSEGSRATNEKLFF. CDR3 sequence (DNA): TGTGCCAGCAGTGAGGGCAGCCGTGCAACTAATGAAAAACTGTTTTTT. This chain joins TRBV2 and TRBJ1-4, with D uncertain. CDR3 length equals 16 residues. The germline V and J ends were trimmed by 3 bases and 0 bases, with 11 bases remaining between them. The germline V gene has CDR1 SNHLY and CDR2 FYNNEI.

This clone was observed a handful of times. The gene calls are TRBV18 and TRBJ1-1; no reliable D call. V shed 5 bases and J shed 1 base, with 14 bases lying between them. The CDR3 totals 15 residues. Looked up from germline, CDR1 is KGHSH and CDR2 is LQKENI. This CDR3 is CASSDVLHKNTEAFF. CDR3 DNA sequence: TGTGCCAGCTCAGACGTACTACACAAGAACACTGAAGCTTTCTTT.

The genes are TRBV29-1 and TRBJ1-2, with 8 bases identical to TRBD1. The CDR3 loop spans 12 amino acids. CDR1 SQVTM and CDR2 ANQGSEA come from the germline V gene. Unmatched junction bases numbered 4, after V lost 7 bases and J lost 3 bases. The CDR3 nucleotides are TGCAGCGATAGGACAGGGTACTATGGCTACACCTTC. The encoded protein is CSDRTGYYGYTF.

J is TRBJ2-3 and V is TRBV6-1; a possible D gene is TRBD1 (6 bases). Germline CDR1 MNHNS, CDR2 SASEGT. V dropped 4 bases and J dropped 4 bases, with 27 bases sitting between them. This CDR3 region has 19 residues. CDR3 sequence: CASSAKNLGQTLVPDTQYF. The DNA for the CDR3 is TGTGCCAGCAGTGCTAAGAACCTGGGACAAACCCTGGTGCCAGATACGCAGTATTTT.

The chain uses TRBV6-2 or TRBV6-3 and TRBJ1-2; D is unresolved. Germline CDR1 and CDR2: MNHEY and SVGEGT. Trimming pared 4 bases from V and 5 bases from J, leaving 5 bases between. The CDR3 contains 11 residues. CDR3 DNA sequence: TGTGCCAGCAGTTCACAGTATGGCTACACCTTC. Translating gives CASSSQYGYTF.

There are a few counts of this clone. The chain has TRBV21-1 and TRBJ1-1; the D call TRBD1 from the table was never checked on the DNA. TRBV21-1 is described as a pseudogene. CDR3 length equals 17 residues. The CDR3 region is CASSRKGGGQGNTEAFF. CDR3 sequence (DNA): TGTGCCAGCAGCAGAAAAGGGGGTGGTCAGGGGAACACTGAAGCTTTCTTT.

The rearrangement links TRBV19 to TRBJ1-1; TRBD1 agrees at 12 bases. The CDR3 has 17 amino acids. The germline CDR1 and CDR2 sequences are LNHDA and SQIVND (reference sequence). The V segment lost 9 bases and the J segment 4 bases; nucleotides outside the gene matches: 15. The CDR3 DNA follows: TGTGCCAGCACCTCCGGGACAGGGGGCGCGGGTGGCACTGAAGCTTTCTTT. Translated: CASTSGTGGAGGTEAFF. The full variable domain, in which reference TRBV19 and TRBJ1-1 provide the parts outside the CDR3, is DGGITQSPKYLFRKEGQNVTLSCEQNLNHDAMYWYRQDPGQGLRLIYYSQIVNDFQKGDIAEGYSVSREKKESFPLTVTSAQKNPTAFYLCASTSGTGGAGGTEAFFGQGTRLTVV.

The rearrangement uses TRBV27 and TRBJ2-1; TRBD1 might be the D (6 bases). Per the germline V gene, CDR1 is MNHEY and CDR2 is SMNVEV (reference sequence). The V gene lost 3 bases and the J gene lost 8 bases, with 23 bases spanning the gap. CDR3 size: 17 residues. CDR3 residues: CASSFSGQHLMSDEQFF. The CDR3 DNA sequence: TGTGCCAGCAGTTTCTCCGGACAGCACCTAATGTCGGATGAGCAGTTCTTC.

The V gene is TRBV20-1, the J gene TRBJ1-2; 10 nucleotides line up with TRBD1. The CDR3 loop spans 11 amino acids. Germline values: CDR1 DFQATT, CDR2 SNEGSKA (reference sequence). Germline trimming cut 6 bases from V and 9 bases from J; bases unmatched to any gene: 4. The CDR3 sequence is CSAWTGGSYTF. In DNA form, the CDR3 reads TGCAGTGCGTGGACAGGGGGTAGCTACACCTTC.